Sequencing of this TCR beta chain was carried out in a study of OX40 agonist ivuxolimab in advanced cancers. The overall study: Cohort: approximately 83% men, mean age approximately 66, aged roughly 20 to 79. Previous treatment with anti-PD-1, anti-PD-L1 or anti-CTLA-4 therapy was allowed; 30% to 50% had received some. Regarding the study as a whole: The authors did not determine the antigen specificity of the expanded peripheral T cells. Clonal expansion from baseline to week 6 occurred in both CD4+ and CD8+ T cells.

The protocol was immunoSEQ multiplex PCR, while the TCRdb copy is restricted to in-frame clones and leaves out a portion. The sample has 25,000 to 30,000 clones, roughly 80% seen once. The CDR3 runs 13 residues. Trimming removed 6 bases at V and 0 bases at J, with 6 bases between. Germline CDR1 is MNHNS and CDR2 is SASEGT. Comments on this clone: The target antigen is unknown.

The TCR was taken from an adult with an advanced solid tumor such as melanoma, head and neck, liver or kidney cancer. V gene TRBV6-1 combines with J gene TRBJ1-5; D gene ambiguous. Sequenced here: CD4+ or CD8+ T cells sorted from blood, sampled in a trial of the OX40 agonist ivuxolimab. CDR3 in amino acids: CASRGNSNQPQHF. The CDR3 DNA follows: TGTGCCAGCAGAGGTAATAGCAATCAGCCCCAGCATTTT.